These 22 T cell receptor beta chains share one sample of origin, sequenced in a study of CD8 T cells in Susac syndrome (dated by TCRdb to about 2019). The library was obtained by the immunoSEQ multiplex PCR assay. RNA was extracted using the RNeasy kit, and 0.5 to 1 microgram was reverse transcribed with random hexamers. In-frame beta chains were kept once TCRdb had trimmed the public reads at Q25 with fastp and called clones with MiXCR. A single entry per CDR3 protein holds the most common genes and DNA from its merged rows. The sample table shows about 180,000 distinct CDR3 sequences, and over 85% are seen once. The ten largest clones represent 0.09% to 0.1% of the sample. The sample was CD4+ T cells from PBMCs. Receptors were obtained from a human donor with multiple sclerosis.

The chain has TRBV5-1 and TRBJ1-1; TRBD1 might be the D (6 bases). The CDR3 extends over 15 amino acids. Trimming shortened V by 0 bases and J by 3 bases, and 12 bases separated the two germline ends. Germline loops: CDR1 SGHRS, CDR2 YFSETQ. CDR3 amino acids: CASSLDRVGDTEAFF. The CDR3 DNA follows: TGCGCCAGCAGCTTGGACAGGGTCGGGGACACTGAAGCTTTCTTT.

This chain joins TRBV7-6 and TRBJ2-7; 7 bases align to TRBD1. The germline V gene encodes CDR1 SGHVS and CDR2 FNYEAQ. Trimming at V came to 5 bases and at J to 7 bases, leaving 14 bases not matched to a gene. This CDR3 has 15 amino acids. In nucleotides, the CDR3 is TGTGCCAGCAGCCGACGAACAGGGGCCTTCGGAGAGCAGTACTTC. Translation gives CASSRRTGAFGEQYF.

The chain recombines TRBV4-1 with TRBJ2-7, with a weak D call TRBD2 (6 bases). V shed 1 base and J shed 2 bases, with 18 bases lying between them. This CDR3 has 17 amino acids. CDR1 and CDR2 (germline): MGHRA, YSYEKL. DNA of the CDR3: TGCGCCAGCAGCCAAGGATGGGGCGGGATCGGGACCTACGAGCAGTACTTC. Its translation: CASSQGWGGIGTYEQYF.

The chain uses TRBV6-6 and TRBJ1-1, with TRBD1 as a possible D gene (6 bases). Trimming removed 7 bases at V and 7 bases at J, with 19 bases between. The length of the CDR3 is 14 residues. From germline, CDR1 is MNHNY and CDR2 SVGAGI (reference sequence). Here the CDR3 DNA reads TGTGCCAGCAACCAGGGGCCTCGCTCCTTTGAAGCTTTCTTT. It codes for CASNQGPRSFEAFF.

DNA of the CDR3: TGTGCCAGCACTAGAGGGGGGGGCACAGATACGCAGTATTTT. Protein: CASTRGGGTDTQYF. The J gene is TRBJ2-3, the V gene TRBV25-1; D may be TRBD2 (7 bases). Germline V gives CDR1 MGHDK, CDR2 SYGVNS. Trimming took off 7 bases at V and 1 base at J, with 12 bases between the two ends. The CDR3 contains 14 residues.

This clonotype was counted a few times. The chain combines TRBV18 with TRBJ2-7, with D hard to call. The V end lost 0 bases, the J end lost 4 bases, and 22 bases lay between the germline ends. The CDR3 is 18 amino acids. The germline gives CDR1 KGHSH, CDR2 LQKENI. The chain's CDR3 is CASSPPIPSDQPLYEQYF. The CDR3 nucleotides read TGTGCCAGCTCACCACCAATTCCGTCCGACCAGCCCTTGTACGAGCAGTACTTC.

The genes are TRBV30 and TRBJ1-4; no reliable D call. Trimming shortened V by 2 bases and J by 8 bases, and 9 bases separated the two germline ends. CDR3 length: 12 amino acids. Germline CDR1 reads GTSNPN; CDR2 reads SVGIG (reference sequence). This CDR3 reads CAWSPVGEKLFF. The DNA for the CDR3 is TGTGCCTGGAGTCCAGTGGGGGAAAAACTGTTTTTT.

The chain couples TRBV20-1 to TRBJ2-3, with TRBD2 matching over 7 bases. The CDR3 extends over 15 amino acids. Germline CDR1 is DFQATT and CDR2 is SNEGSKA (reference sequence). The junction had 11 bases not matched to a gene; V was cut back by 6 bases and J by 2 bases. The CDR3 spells CSATSPAGATDTQYF. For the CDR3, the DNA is TGCAGTGCAACCTCCCCGGCGGGAGCCACAGATACGCAGTATTTT.

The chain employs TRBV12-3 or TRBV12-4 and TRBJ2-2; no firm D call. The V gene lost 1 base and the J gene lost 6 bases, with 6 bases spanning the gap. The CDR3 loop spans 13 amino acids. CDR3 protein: CASSLVGAGELFF. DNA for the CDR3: TGTGCCAGCAGTTTAGTGGGTGCCGGGGAGCTGTTTTTT.

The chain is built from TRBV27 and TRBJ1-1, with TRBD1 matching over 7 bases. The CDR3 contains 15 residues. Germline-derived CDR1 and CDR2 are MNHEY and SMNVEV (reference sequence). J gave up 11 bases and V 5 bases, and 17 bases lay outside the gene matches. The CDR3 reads CASSRQDNQGETAFF. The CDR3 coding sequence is TGTGCCAGCAGTCGGCAAGATAACCAGGGGGAGACGGCTTTCTTT.

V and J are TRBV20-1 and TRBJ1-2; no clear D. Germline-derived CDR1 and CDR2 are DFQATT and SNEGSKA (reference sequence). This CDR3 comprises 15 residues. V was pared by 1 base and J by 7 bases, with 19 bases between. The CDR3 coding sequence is TGCAGTGCTAGAGTAAGCCACCGCGGCTTGTTTGGCTACACCTTC. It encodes CSARVSHRGLFGYTF.

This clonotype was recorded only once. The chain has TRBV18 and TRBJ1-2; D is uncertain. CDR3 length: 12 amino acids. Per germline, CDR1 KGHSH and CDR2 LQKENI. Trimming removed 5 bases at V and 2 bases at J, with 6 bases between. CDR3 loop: CASSEGNYGYTF. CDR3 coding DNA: TGTGCCAGCTCAGAGGGAAACTATGGCTACACCTTC.

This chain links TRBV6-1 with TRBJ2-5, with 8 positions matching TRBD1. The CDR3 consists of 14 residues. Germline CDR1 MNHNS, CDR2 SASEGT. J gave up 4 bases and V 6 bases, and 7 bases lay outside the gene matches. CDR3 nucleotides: TGTGCCAGCAGGCAGGGGGCCATAGGAGAGACCCAGTACTTC. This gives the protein CASRQGAIGETQYF.

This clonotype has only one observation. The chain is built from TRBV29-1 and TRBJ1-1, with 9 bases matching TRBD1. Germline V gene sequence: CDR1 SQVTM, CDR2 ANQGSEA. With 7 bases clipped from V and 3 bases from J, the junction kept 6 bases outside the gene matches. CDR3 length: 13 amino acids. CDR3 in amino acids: CSGERTGDTEAFF. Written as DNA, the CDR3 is TGCAGCGGAGAGCGGACAGGGGACACTGAAGCTTTCTTT.

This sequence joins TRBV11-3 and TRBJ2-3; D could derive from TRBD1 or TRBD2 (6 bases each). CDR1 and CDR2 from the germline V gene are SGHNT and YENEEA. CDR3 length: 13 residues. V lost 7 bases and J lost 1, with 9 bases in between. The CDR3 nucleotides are TGTGCCAGCAAGGGGGGCGGCACAGATACGCAGTATTTT. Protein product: CASKGGGTDTQYF.

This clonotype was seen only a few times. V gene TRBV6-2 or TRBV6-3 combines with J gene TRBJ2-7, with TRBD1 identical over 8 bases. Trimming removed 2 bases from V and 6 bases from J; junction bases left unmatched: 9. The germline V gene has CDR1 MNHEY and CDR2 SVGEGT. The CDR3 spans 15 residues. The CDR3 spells CASSYDSRGRIEQYF. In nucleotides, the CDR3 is TGTGCCAGCAGTTACGATTCCAGGGGGCGGATCGAGCAGTACTTC.

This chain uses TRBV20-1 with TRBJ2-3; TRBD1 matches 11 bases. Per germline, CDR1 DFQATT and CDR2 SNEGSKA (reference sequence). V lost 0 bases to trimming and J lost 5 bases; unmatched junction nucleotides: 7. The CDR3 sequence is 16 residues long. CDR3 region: CSARDAGTGGGDTQYF. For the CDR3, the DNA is TGCAGTGCTAGAGATGCCGGGACAGGGGGAGGAGATACGCAGTATTTT.

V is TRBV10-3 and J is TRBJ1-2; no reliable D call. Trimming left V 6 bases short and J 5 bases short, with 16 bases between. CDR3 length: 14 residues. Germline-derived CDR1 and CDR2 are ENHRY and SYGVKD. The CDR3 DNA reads TGTGCCATCAGGGGATCGGGGAATATATATGGCTACACCTTC. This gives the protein CAIRGSGNIYGYTF.

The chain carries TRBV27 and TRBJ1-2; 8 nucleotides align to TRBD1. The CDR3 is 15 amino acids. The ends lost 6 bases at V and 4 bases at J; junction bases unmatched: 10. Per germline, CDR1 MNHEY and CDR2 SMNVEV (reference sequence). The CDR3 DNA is TGTGCCAGCAGCCCTTGGGCAGGGGGCCCCTATGGCTACACCTTC. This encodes CASSPWAGGPYGYTF.

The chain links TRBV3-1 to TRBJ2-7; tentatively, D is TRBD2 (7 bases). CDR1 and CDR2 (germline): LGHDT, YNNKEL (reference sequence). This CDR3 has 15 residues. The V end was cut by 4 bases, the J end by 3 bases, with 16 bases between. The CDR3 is CASSRRGGRDYEQYF. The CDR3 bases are TGTGCCAGCAGCCGGAGGGGGGGCCGGGACTACGAGCAGTACTTC.

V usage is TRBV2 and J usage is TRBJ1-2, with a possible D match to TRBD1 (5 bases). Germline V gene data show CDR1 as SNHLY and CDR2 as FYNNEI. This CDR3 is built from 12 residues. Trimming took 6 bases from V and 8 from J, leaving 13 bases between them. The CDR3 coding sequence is TGTGCCAGCAGGGCGGGGGGAGGAGGCTACACCTTC. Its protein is CASRAGGGGYTF. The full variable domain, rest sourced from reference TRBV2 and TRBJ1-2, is EPEVTQTPSHQVTQMGQEVILRCVPISNHLYFYWYRQILGQKVEFLVSFYNNEISEKSEIFDDQFSVERPDGSNFTLKIRSTKLEDSAMYFCASRAGGGGYTFGSGTRLTVV.

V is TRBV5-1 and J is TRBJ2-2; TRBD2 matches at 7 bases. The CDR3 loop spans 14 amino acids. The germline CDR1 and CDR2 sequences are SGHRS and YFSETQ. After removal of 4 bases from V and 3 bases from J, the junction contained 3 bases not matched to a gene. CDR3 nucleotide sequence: TGCGCCAGCAGCAGGCTAGCGGACACCGGGGAGCTGTTTTTT. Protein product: CASSRLADTGELFF.